This T cell receptor beta chain was captured in a study of T-cell memory formation after mild COVID-19 (dated by TCRdb to the early 2020s). Turning to the overall study: Most TCR sequence clusters were specific to one of the two donors. In a couple of donors, T-cell clones that expanded and contracted after mild COVID-19 were tracked by sequencing TCRalpha and TCRbeta repertoires over time. The cohort comprised two young, previously healthy adult volunteers, one female and one male. Summary of the overall study and its limitations: Clones that contracted from day 15 to 85 showed balanced CD4/CD8 phenotypes, whereas a second wave of clones that expanded from day 15 to 37 leaned towards CD4+. SARS-CoV-2 specificity of the second-wave clones peaking on day 37 was not confirmed. The detection of some responding clones in pre-infection memory suggests that pre-existing cross-reactive memory T cells joined the SARS-CoV-2 response. Only a couple of mild cases were covered in the study, and larger cohorts including severe cases with pre-infection samples were considered necessary. Contracting CD4+ clones appeared mostly in the CM and EM memory subsets, whereas CD8+ clones were enriched in EMRA.

The instrument was an Illumina NovaSeq 6000. TCRalpha and TCRbeta cDNA libraries were constructed by 5'RACE with constant-segment primers, with sample barcodes and unique molecular identifiers being introduced. RNA was extracted from every sample with Trizol reagent. The libraries were amplified in two PCR steps, and the second step added a second sample barcode and Illumina TruSeq adapters. Libraries were sequenced on an Illumina NovaSeq with 2 x 150 bp paired-end reads. The authors' analysis ran thus. Demultiplexing of reads and collapsing into UMI-guided consensus sequences were performed with migec v1.2.7. With mixcr v2.1.11, UMI consensuses were aligned to TRA and TRB V and J templates and assembled into clonotypes. A clonotype was counted as expanded or contracted only if both edgeR and NoisET called the change significant, with noise models trained on biological replicates. For edgeR calls, a false discovery rate-adjusted p below 0.01 and a log2 fold-change threshold of 1 were applied. As an exploratory analysis of dynamics, max-normalized trajectories of the 1000 most abundant clonotypes were examined with PCA combined with hierarchical clustering. The CD4 or CD8 phenotype of responding clones was assigned using the separately sequenced CD4+ and CD8+ repertoires. TCRdb reprocessed the public reads (quality trimming at Q25 with fastp, clone calling with MiXCR) and kept in-frame beta chains. Rows matching on CDR3 protein sequence are summarized as one entry with the most common DNA and genes. The V and J calls shown here were made by TCRdb, not taken from the authors' results. The sample yields some 46,000 distinct CDR3 sequences; roughly 7.2% were counted once. The ten largest clonotypes hold 0.79% of the sample.

From cysteine to phenylalanine, the CDR3 is 16 amino acids long. Left in the record is the CDR3 DNA by itself, 48 bases read in frame from the first base. The CDR1 and CDR2 encoded by the germline V gene are LGHNA and YNFKEQ. V ends up 5 bases short and J 6 bases short, with an unmatched junction base count of 12. Points on this clonotype: Its recognized antigen is unknown. No clone much larger than this one lies a single base away; base qualities are absent.

PBMCs were isolated by Ficoll-Paque density gradient centrifugation. Sequencing was performed on PBMCs or a T cell subset sorted from them (not recorded which). Recombination linked TRBV4-2 to TRBJ2-3, and 9 bases in between align with TRBD2. The receptor was isolated from an adult who had mild COVID-19 (a few samples of this study predate the infection). The sample titles of this study are shuffled in the database, so cell type and time point are left out. The DNA sequence reads TGTGCCAGCAGCGCACGGACTAGCGTGAGTCGGGATACGCAGTATTTT. It translates to CASSARTSVSRDTQYF.